These 9 T cell receptor beta chains were sequenced from one sample in a study of OX40 agonist ivuxolimab in advanced cancers. The data were produced by immunoSEQ multiplex PCR, yet TCRdb's version contains in-frame clones alone and is incomplete. The sample lists fewer than 85,000 clones, 80% to 90% occurring once. The source was CD4+ or CD8+ T cells sorted from blood, collected in a trial of the OX40 agonist ivuxolimab. The receptors were sampled from an adult with an advanced solid tumor such as melanoma, head and neck, liver or kidney cancer.

The genes are TRBV29-1 and TRBJ2-7; 10 bases fit TRBD2. Losses at the gene ends were 6 bases for V and 0 bases for J; bases not matched to a gene: 17. Germline CDR1 reads SQVTM; CDR2 reads ANQGSEA. This CDR3 spans 18 amino acids. The CDR3 is CSVTGLAGGEGDSYEQYF. DNA of the CDR3: TGCAGCGTGACTGGGTTAGCGGGAGGCGAGGGGGACTCCTACGAGCAGTACTTC.

The V and J genes are TRBV5-6 and TRBJ1-6; TRBD1 might be the D (5 bases). The germline gives CDR1 SGHDT, CDR2 YYEEEE. This CDR3 has 15 residues. Trimming stripped 2 bases from V and 3 bases from J, with 9 bases between. CDR3 bases: TGTGCCAGCAGCTTCGCCGGGGGCTATAATTCACCCCTCCACTTT. This translates into CASSFAGGYNSPLHF.

The CDR3 loop reads CAWITGGYEQYF. CDR3 nucleotides: TGTGCCTGGATCACAGGGGGTTACGAGCAGTACTTC. J is TRBJ2-7 and V is TRBV30, with 8 bases lining up with TRBD1. Germline V lookup: CDR1 GTSNPN, CDR2 SVGIG (reference sequence). Trimming took 4 bases from V and 4 from J; bases not matched to a gene: 3. This CDR3 spans 12 amino acids.

The gene calls are TRBV19 and TRBJ2-5, with D possibly matching TRBD2 (6 bases). The J call may be faulty, since TRBJ2-7 better matches the DNA end. CDR3 length equals 16 residues. Germline V gives CDR1 LNHDA, CDR2 SQIVND (reference sequence). CDR3 nucleotides: TGTGCCAGTAGCGGACCCCGTGGAGGGGTGAGCTACGAGCAGTACTTC. Residues: CASSGPRGGVSYEQYF.

The chain carries TRBV6-6 and TRBJ2-1; the D gene is possibly TRBD1 (8 bases). Trimming cost V 0 bases and J 15 bases, with 12 bases left between them. This CDR3 spans 12 amino acids. From germline, CDR1 is MNHNY and CDR2 SVGAGI (reference sequence). CDR3 sequence (DNA): TGTGCCAGCAGTTACTCGACAGGGGAGGGGTTCTTC. It encodes CASSYSTGEGFF.

This clone turned up a few times. The genes are TRBV7-9 and TRBJ2-7, with TRBD1 identical over 8 bases. Unmatched junction bases numbered 5, after V lost 4 bases and J lost 3 bases. The germline CDR1 and CDR2 sequences are SEHNR and FQNEAQ (reference sequence). The CDR3 loop spans 14 amino acids. CDR3 region: CASSSTDRVYEQYF. The CDR3 DNA reads TGTGCCAGCAGCTCTACGGACAGGGTCTACGAGCAGTACTTC.

Only one count was recorded for this clone. The V and J genes are TRBV5-1 and TRBJ2-3; possible D gene TRBD2, 5 bases. The germline CDR1 and CDR2 sequences are SGHRS and YFSETQ. This CDR3 has 14 residues. Trimming pared 1 base from V and 2 bases from J, leaving 8 bases between. The CDR3 DNA sequence: TGCGCCAGCAGCTTGTGGACTTACACAGATACGCAGTATTTT. Translation: CASSLWTYTDTQYF.

The chain carries TRBV2 and TRBJ1-2; 9 bases agree with TRBD1. Trimming took 7 bases from V and 4 from J; bases not matched to a gene: 4. Germline V gives CDR1 SNHLY, CDR2 FYNNEI. CDR3 size: 13 residues. Here the CDR3 reads CASKSGQGYGYTF. The CDR3 nucleotides are TGTGCCAGCAAATCGGGACAGGGCTATGGCTACACCTTC.

The chain joins TRBV2 to TRBJ2-5, with 7 bases fitting TRBD1. This CDR3 is 13 amino acids long. Germline V gives CDR1 SNHLY, CDR2 FYNNEI. J was trimmed by 3 bases and V by 7 bases; bases with no gene match: 5. Written as DNA, the CDR3 is TGTGCCAGCAATATACAGGGGAAAGAGACCCAGTACTTC. It specifies CASNIQGKETQYF.